The next 27 T cell receptor beta chains were all read from a single sample in a study of breast tumors, draining lymph nodes, adjacent tissues. MiXCR, applied by TCRdb to the multiplex PCR reads, yields one record per CDR3 protein. The sample shows approximately 100,000 distinct CDR3 sequences, around 20% of them seen only once. Axillary draining lymph nodes of breast cancer patients supplied the node samples. The sequencing input was axillary lymph node tissue. All receptors derive from a female donor with breast cancer. Some clones in this sample may be carry-over from other donors' samples.

This clonotype was seen many times. J is TRBJ1-6 and V is TRBV6-6; TRBD1 is a possible D gene (5 bases). This CDR3 has 16 amino acids. In germline, CDR1 is MNHNY, CDR2 SVGAGI (reference sequence). V was trimmed by 7 bases and J by 4 bases, leaving 17 bases between them. The CDR3: CASTPGGGEYNSPLHF. In DNA, the CDR3 is TGTGCCAGCACGCCGGGGGGAGGGGAATATAATTCACCCCTCCACTTT.

This clonotype was detected many times. This chain connects TRBV5-1 to TRBJ2-7; perhaps TRBD1 as D (5 bases). The CDR3 totals 15 residues. Germline V gives CDR1 SGHRS, CDR2 YFSETQ. The V gene lost 2 bases and the J gene lost 2 bases, with 14 bases spanning the gap. The CDR3: CASSLDGAWAYEQYF. DNA of the CDR3: TGCGCCAGCAGCTTAGATGGGGCGTGGGCCTACGAGCAGTACTTC.

Here the CDR3 reads CASSFWGAGETQYF. As DNA, the CDR3 is TGTGCCAGCAGCTTTTGGGGGGCGGGAGAGACCCAGTACTTC. This rearrangement joins TRBV5-6 to TRBJ2-5; D could derive from TRBD1 or TRBD2 (6 bases each). The CDR3 covers 14 residues. Germline V gene sequence: CDR1 SGHDT, CDR2 YYEEEE. The V end lost 2 bases, the J end lost 4 bases, and 12 bases lay between the germline ends.

With respect to this clonotype: This may come from a read error, since a much larger clone is one base off. J is TRBJ2-5 and V is TRBV2; TRBD2 matches 9 bases. The germline gives CDR1 SNHLY, CDR2 FYNNEI. The CDR3 runs 14 residues. J gave up 5 bases and V 8 bases, and 9 bases lay outside the gene matches. CDR3 sequence: CASERGRAPETQYF. CDR3 bases: TGTGCCAGCGAGCGCGGGAGGGCCCCGGAGACCCAGTACTTC.

This clonotype was recorded many times. The chain has TRBV6-2 or TRBV6-3 and TRBJ2-7; weak D call: TRBD2 (6 bases). V was pared by 8 bases and J by 3 bases, with 17 bases between. Germline V gene lookup returns CDR1 MNHEY and CDR2 SVGEGT. CDR3 length: 14 amino acids. The CDR3: CASCRGGTLYEQYF. CDR3 bases: TGTGCCAGCTGTCGTGGGGGGACCCTCTACGAGCAGTACTTC.

In its sample, this clonotype was seen many times. The chain couples TRBV29-1 to TRBJ1-2; D perhaps matches TRBD1 (5 bases). CDR3 length equals 10 residues. Germline loops: CDR1 SQVTM, CDR2 ANQGSEA. Trimming removed 3 bases from V and 8 bases from J, with 7 bases in between. This chain's CDR3 is CSVEGGGYTF. The DNA of the CDR3 is TGCAGCGTTGAGGGGGGAGGCTACACCTTC. The entire variable domain, with the rest obtained from reference TRBV29-1 and TRBJ1-2, is as follows: SAVISQKPSRDICQRGTSLTIQCQVDSQVTMMFWYRQQPGQSLTLIATANQGSEATYESGFVIDKFPISRPNLTFSTLTVSNMSPEDSSIYLCSVEGGGYTFGSGTRLTVV.

Regarding this clonotype: A much larger clonotype is one base distant, so this may be a read error. V gene TRBV6-1 combines with J gene TRBJ2-5, with no clear D. The length of the CDR3 is 13 residues. Trimming removed 0 bases from V and 9 bases from J, with 11 bases in between. Per the germline V gene, CDR1 is MNHNS and CDR2 is SASEGT. This CDR3 is CASSEAHSKAQYF. CDR3 nucleotides: TGTGCCAGCAGTGAAGCGCATTCCAAGGCCCAGTACTTC.

This clonotype has a count of ten or more. This chain links TRBV10-3 with TRBJ2-7, with D tentatively TRBD1 (7 bases). The CDR3 totals 15 residues. Looked up from germline, CDR1 is ENHRY and CDR2 is SYGVKD. The ends were cut back, 5 bases at V and 6 bases at J, with 20 bases in the middle. The CDR3 loop reads CAISLKQGEVGEQYF. The CDR3 nucleotides read TGTGCCATCAGTCTTAAGCAGGGGGAGGTAGGCGAGCAGTACTTC.

This clonotype has ten or more counts. This chain uses TRBV3-1 with TRBJ1-2; no firm D call. The CDR3 contains 12 residues. The germline gives CDR1 LGHDT, CDR2 YNNKEL (reference sequence). The V end was cut by 1 base, the J end by 6 bases, with 6 bases between. CDR3 amino acids: CASSQVRDGYTF. The DNA for the CDR3 is TGTGCCAGCAGCCAAGTTAGGGATGGCTACACCTTC.

This clonotype was detected many times. The chain recombines TRBV20-1 with TRBJ1-2, with TRBD1 matching over 7 bases. The germline V gene has CDR1 DFQATT and CDR2 SNEGSKA (reference sequence). The CDR3 is 11 amino acids. The CDR3 DNA follows: TGCATCGGGACAGCCAACTATGGCTACACCTTC. It codes for CIGTANYGYTF.

This clonotype was recorded once. A much bigger clone sits one base away, suggesting this may be a read error. The rearrangement uses TRBV5-6 and TRBJ2-5; the D gene could be TRBD1 or TRBD2 (5 bases each). The CDR3 loop spans 15 amino acids. Trimming pared 6 bases from V and 7 bases from J, leaving 22 bases between. The germline CDR1 and CDR2 sequences are SGHDT and YYEEEE. This chain's CDR3 is CASTLRGRPFGTQYF. Written as DNA, the CDR3 is TGTGCCAGCACACTGAGGGGCAGGCCTTTCGGGACCCAGTACTTC.

This clonotype was seen many times. The rearrangement links TRBV14 to TRBJ2-7, with D possibly called TRBD1 or TRBD2 (5 bases each). The V gene's germline CDR1 is SGHDN and CDR2 FVKESK. The CDR3 length is 14 residues. Trimming took 0 bases from V and 12 from J, leaving 18 bases between them. CDR3 nucleotides: TGTGCCAGCAGCCAAGATCGGAGGACGGTGGGGCGGTACTTC. It specifies CASSQDRRTVGRYF.

Turning to this clonotype: A much larger clonotype is one base distant, so this may be a read error. The chain combines TRBV11-3 with TRBJ2-1; D gene ambiguous. The CDR3 has 15 residues. Germline values: CDR1 SGHNT, CDR2 YENEEA. CDR3 loop: CASSRGSSSCNEQFF. The CDR3 DNA follows: TGTGCCAGCAGCCGAGGATCGAGCTCCTGCAATGAGCAGTTCTTC.

This clonotype was detected many times. The genes are TRBV7-2 and TRBJ2-5, with TRBD2 matching 11 bases. The germline V gene encodes CDR1 SGHTA and CDR2 FQGNSA. Trimming removed 1 base from V and 5 bases from J; junction bases left unmatched: 3. CDR3 length: 15 amino acids. This CDR3 reads CASSLVLAGDETQYF. CDR3 bases: TGTGCCAGCAGCTTAGTACTAGCGGGAGACGAGACCCAGTACTTC. Variable domain in full (rest from reference TRBV7-2 and TRBJ2-5): GAGVSQSPSNKVTEKGKDVELRCDPISGHTALYWYRQSLGQGLEFLIYFQGNSAPDKSGLPSDRFSAERTGGSVSTLTIQRTQQEDSAVYLCASSLVLAGDETQYFGPGTRLLVL.

This clonotype was found a few times. The V call is TRBV6-5, the J call TRBJ2-5; 9 positions match TRBD1. Germline V gene data show CDR1 as MNHEY and CDR2 as SVGAGI. The V segment lost 0 bases and the J segment 4 bases; nucleotides outside the gene matches: 3. The CDR3 spans 15 residues. The chain's CDR3 is CASSYSGTGRETQYF. Written as DNA, the CDR3 is TGTGCCAGCAGTTACTCAGGGACAGGGCGAGAGACCCAGTACTTC.

In the case of this clonotype: A much larger clone sits a single nucleotide away, making a read error possible. The chain has TRBV12-3 or TRBV12-4 and TRBJ1-5; D unclear. This CDR3 contains 15 residues. The CDR3 region is CASSLSAYSNQPQRF. CDR3 DNA: TGTGCCAGCAGTTTGTCAGCCTATAGCAATCAGCCCCAGCGTTTT.

As for this clonotype: A much larger clone differs by one base, so this may be a read error. V is TRBV6-6 and J is TRBJ2-1; D ambiguous. From germline, CDR1 is MNHNY and CDR2 SVGAGI (reference sequence). There are 14 residues in the CDR3. Here the CDR3 DNA reads TGTGCCAACAGTTACTCGACCCGCGACAATGAGCAGTTCTTC. This translates into CANSYSTRDNEQFF.

The chain couples TRBV3-1 to TRBJ2-4; D is ambiguous. With 1 base removed from V and 0 bases from J, the gap between germline ends came to 7 bases. Germline values: CDR1 LGHDT, CDR2 YNNKEL (reference sequence). The CDR3 consists of 15 residues. Here the CDR3 reads CASSQAGVAKNIQYF. CDR3 DNA sequence: TGTGCCAGCAGCCAAGCTGGGGTAGCCAAAAACATTCAGTACTTC. Full variable domain (rest looked up from reference TRBV3-1 and TRBJ2-4): DTAVSQTPKYLVTQMGNDKSIKCEQNLGHDTMYWYKQDSKKFLKIMFSYNNKELIINETVPNRFSPKSPDKAHLNLHINSLELGDSAVYFCASSQAGVAKNIQYFGAGTRLSVL.

This clonotype occurred many times. The chain uses TRBV29-1 and TRBJ2-5, with D possibly being TRBD1 (5 bases). Germline-derived CDR1 and CDR2 are SQVTM and ANQGSEA. The CDR3 has 13 amino acids. Trimming took 4 bases from V and 3 from J, leaving 12 bases between them. As DNA, the CDR3 is TGCAGCGTTGCTAGGACAAGGAAAGAGACCCAGTACTTC. Protein sequence: CSVARTRKETQYF. Using reference TRBV29-1 and TRBJ2-5 for the parts outside the CDR3, the full variable domain is SAVISQKPSRDICQRGTSLTIQCQVDSQVTMMFWYRQQPGQSLTLIATANQGSEATYESGFVIDKFPISRPNLTFSTLTVSNMSPEDSSIYLCSVARTRKETQYFGPGTRLLVL.

Ten or more counts support this clonotype. The chain carries TRBV2 and TRBJ1-6, with TRBD1 identical over 11 bases. The CDR3 is made up of 18 amino acids. The germline gives CDR1 SNHLY, CDR2 FYNNEI. The J segment lost 0 bases and the V segment lost 6 bases, leaving 7 bases of the junction unmatched. The CDR3 DNA follows: TGTGCCAGCAGCTGGACAGGGGGCCAGAGCTCCTATAATTCACCCCTCCACTTT. Translation: CASSWTGGQSSYNSPLHF.

The sample holds many counts of this clonotype. CDR3 loop: CASSVAGGLTYEQYF. The CDR3 DNA reads TGCGCCAGCAGCGTAGCGGGGGGCCTTACCTACGAGCAGTACTTC. The gene calls are TRBV5-1 and TRBJ2-7; 10 bases map to TRBD2. Germline CDR1 reads SGHRS; CDR2 reads YFSETQ. Losses at the gene ends were 4 bases for V and 2 bases for J; bases not matched to a gene: 6. The CDR3 totals 15 residues.

This clonotype came up many times. The gene calls are TRBV24-1 and TRBJ2-5, with D uncertain. The CDR3 is 11 residues long. Per germline, CDR1 KGHDR and CDR2 SFDVKD. Trimming removed 9 bases from V and 6 bases from J, with 10 bases in between. The CDR3 bases are TGTGCCACCCCCGCCCTGAAGACCCAGTACTTC. Translation gives CATPALKTQYF.

V gene TRBV5-8 combines with J gene TRBJ1-4, with no clear D. V lost 2 bases and J lost 5, with 10 bases in between. CDR3 size: 14 residues. The germline CDR1 and CDR2 sequences are SGHTS and YDEGEE. This CDR3 is CASSFREWNEKLFF. The CDR3 region has the DNA TGTGCCAGCAGCTTCCGCGAATGGAATGAAAAACTGTTTTTT. The complete variable domain, with remaining parts taken from reference TRBV5-8 and TRBJ1-4, reads EAGVTQSPTHLIKTRGQQATLRCSPISGHTSVYWYQQALGLGLQFLLWYDEGEERNRGNFPPRFSGRQFPNYSSELNVNALELEDSALYLCASSFREWNEKLFFGSGTQLSVL.

This clonotype appeared many times. The gene calls are TRBV19 and TRBJ2-3; TRBD2 matches at 14 bases. Germline values: CDR1 LNHDA, CDR2 SQIVND (reference sequence). CDR3 size: 16 residues. V gave up 4 bases and J gave up 10 bases; unmatched junction bases: 10. In nucleotides, the CDR3 is TGTGCCAGTAGTAGGTCGACTAGCGGGGGGGTAAGGTCGCAGTATTTT. This gives the protein CASSRSTSGGVRSQYF.

This clonotype appeared a single time. The gene calls are TRBV27 and TRBJ2-2; D possibly corresponds to TRBD2 (5 bases). V shed 3 bases and J shed 2 bases, with 13 bases lying between them. Germline values: CDR1 MNHEY, CDR2 SMNVEV (reference sequence). CDR3 length equals 16 residues. CDR3 sequence reads: CASSFLFTGNTGELFF. The CDR3 nucleotides are TGTGCCAGCAGTTTTCTCTTTACGGGAAACACCGGGGAGCTGTTTTTT.

This clonotype was detected many times. The rearrangement joins TRBV2 to TRBJ1-2; a possible D gene is TRBD1 (6 bases). Trimming cost V 1 base and J 4 bases, with 16 bases left between them. The germline V gene encodes CDR1 SNHLY and CDR2 FYNNEI. This CDR3 comprises 16 residues. CDR3 protein: CASSEGLDRAIYGYTF. The CDR3 coding sequence is TGTGCCAGCAGTGAAGGGTTGGACAGAGCCATCTATGGCTACACCTTC.

This clonotype was seen repeatedly, ten times or more. This chain connects TRBV5-1 to TRBJ2-7; 7 bases match TRBD1. CDR1 is SGHRS, CDR2 YFSETQ, per germline. This CDR3 has 15 residues. V shed 0 bases and J 3 bases; nucleotides not matched to a gene: 6. DNA of the CDR3: TGCGCCAGCAGCTTGGGACAGGGTTCCGACTACGAGCAGTACTTC. Translating gives CASSLGQGSDYEQYF.